A single sample is the source of the 5 T cell receptor beta chains below, sequenced in a study of CD8 T cells in Susac syndrome. With random hexamers, 0.5 to 1 ug RNA was reverse transcribed. TCRdb itself ran the immunoSEQ multiplex PCR reads through MiXCR, one entry per CDR3 protein. The data hold 250,000 to 300,000 distinct CDR3 sequences, with 80% to 90% observed a single time. The sample consisted of CD8+ T cells from PBMCs. The origin of the receptors is a human donor with multiple sclerosis.

The chain links TRBV7-9 to TRBJ2-2; TRBD1 matches at 9 bases. The V gene's germline CDR1 is SEHNR and CDR2 FQNEAQ (reference sequence). With V trimmed by 5 bases and J by 9 bases, 10 bases remained unmatched. The CDR3 contains 15 residues. CDR3 sequence (DNA): TGTGCCAGCAGCACAAGGACAGGGGAGACCAGGGAGCTGTTTTTT. Translating gives CASSTRTGETRELFF.

This chain connects TRBV21-1 to TRBJ1-4; no check of the table's D call, TRBD1, against the DNA was made. TRBV21-1 is flagged as a pseudogene. The CDR3 is made up of 17 amino acids. CDR3 protein: CASSNLDREKHPEKLFF. The CDR3 DNA reads as TGTGCCAGCAGCAACCTCGACAGGGAAAAGCATCCAGAAAAACTGTTTTTT.

The chain is built from TRBV5-5 and TRBJ2-3; 8 bases are a match to TRBD2. The CDR3 length is 14 residues. Looked up from germline, CDR1 is SGHKS and CDR2 is YYEKEE (reference sequence). J lost 4 bases, V lost 0 bases, and 1 base had no gene match. CDR3 DNA: TGTGCCAGCAGCTTGGCGGGAGGGCCAGATACGCAGTATTTT. Translated, it gives CASSLAGGPDTQYF.

The V and J genes are TRBV10-3 and TRBJ1-2, with 8 nucleotides matching TRBD1. CDR1 ENHRY and CDR2 SYGVKD come from the germline V gene. V lost 6 bases, J lost 7 bases, and 1 base stayed unmatched. The CDR3 totals 11 residues. In DNA form, the CDR3 reads TGTGCCATCAGAACAGGGGGTGGCTACACCTTC. Encoded protein: CAIRTGGGYTF.

This chain links TRBV27 with TRBJ2-1; tentatively, D is TRBD1 (6 bases). CDR1 is MNHEY, CDR2 SMNVEV, per germline (reference sequence). Trimming cost V 4 bases and J 3 bases, with 10 bases left between them. This CDR3 is built from 14 residues. CDR3 protein: CASSSATGYNEQFF. The CDR3 region has the DNA TGTGCCAGCAGTTCCGCGACAGGCTACAATGAGCAGTTCTTC.